These 13 T cell receptor beta chains share one sample of origin, sequenced in a study of post-analysis software for immune sequencing data. Study-wide results and limits: With TRBV5-6, TRBV5-1 and TRBV20-1 included, about five TRBV segments were more frequent in patients than in controls.

For these TCRs, the target antigens are not known. Unique-molecular-identifier-tagged TCR beta cDNA libraries were used. TCRdb re-called the PCR reads through MiXCR, storing one row per CDR3 protein. The table has about 460,000 distinct CDR3 sequences, less than 45% seen once. The sequenced material came from blood. These receptors were taken from a girl aged 5 to 17 with multiple sclerosis.

The V call is TRBV28, the J call TRBJ2-7, with a possible D match to TRBD1 (6 bases). CDR3 length: 13 residues. Trimming pared 6 bases from V and 7 bases from J, leaving 16 bases between. CDR1 is MDHEN, CDR2 SYDVKM, per germline. The CDR3 reads CASSIRQVGEQYF. CDR3 sequence (DNA): TGTGCCAGCAGCATCAGACAGGTTGGGGAGCAGTACTTC.

This clonotype was observed a few times. The J gene is TRBJ2-7, the V gene TRBV29-1, with D tentatively TRBD2 (5 bases). The length of the CDR3 is 17 residues. Trimming shortened V by 1 base and J by 3 bases, and 22 bases separated the two germline ends. Germline CDR1 and CDR2: SQVTM and ANQGSEA. This chain's CDR3 is CSVEGGSGTNRFYEQYF. For the CDR3, the DNA is TGCAGCGTTGAAGGAGGGTCAGGAACTAATAGGTTCTACGAGCAGTACTTC.

The rearrangement links TRBV4-3 to TRBJ2-1; 7 bases match TRBD2. CDR1 and CDR2 (germline): LGHNA, YSLEER. The CDR3 is 18 amino acids. J gave up 3 bases and V 0 bases, and 11 bases lay outside the gene matches. The CDR3 DNA reads TGCGCCAGCAGCCAAGATCTTTCGGCTAGCGGCTACTACAATGAGCAGTTCTTC. Translation gives CASSQDLSASGYYNEQFF.

This chain joins TRBV4-2 and TRBJ2-1; weak D call: TRBD2 (5 bases). Germline V lookup: CDR1 LGHNA, CDR2 YNFKEQ. The CDR3 consists of 16 residues. The V end was cut by 0 bases, the J end by 7 bases, with 16 bases between. CDR3 sequence: CASSQDGSLAGNEQFF. CDR3 in DNA: TGTGCCAGCAGCCAAGATGGTTCGCTAGCAGGAAATGAGCAGTTCTTC.

The rearrangement joins TRBV12-3 or TRBV12-4 to TRBJ2-5; D possibly matches TRBD1 or TRBD2 (5 bases each). V lost 1 base to trimming and J lost 1 base, with 10 bases between them. The CDR3 spans 15 residues. Written as DNA, the CDR3 is TGTGCCAGCAGTTTAGGACAGACTATCCAAGAGACCCAGTACTTC. This gives the protein CASSLGQTIQETQYF.

The chain carries TRBV20-1 and TRBJ2-3; TRBD1 is a possible D gene (5 bases). This CDR3 is 14 amino acids long. From germline, CDR1 is DFQATT and CDR2 SNEGSKA (reference sequence). With 6 bases removed from V and 4 bases from J, the gap between germline ends came to 17 bases. The CDR3 is CSAPPPGIPDTQYF. The DNA for the CDR3 is TGCAGTGCGCCTCCACCAGGGATACCAGATACGCAGTATTTT.

CDR3 amino acids: CASSLLGGRDYEQYF. CDR3 DNA: TGCGCCAGCAGCTTGCTGGGAGGGCGGGACTACGAGCAGTACTTC. This rearrangement joins TRBV5-1 to TRBJ2-7, with 7 bases aligning to TRBD2. Germline CDR1 and CDR2: SGHRS and YFSETQ. Unmatched junction bases numbered 7, after V lost 1 base and J lost 3 bases. The CDR3 length is 15 residues.

The chain is built from TRBV4-1 and TRBJ2-7, with 9 bases fitting TRBD1. The DNA end lines up better with TRBJ2-4; the J call may be wrong. Germline V gene lookup returns CDR1 MGHRA and CDR2 YSYEKL. CDR3 length: 15 amino acids. CDR3 bases: TGCGCCAGCAGCCAAGTTCTGGACAGGGGTAACATTCAGTACTTC. This sequence encodes CASSQVLDRGNIQYF.

The table lists this clonotype with a few counts. This chain joins TRBV28 and TRBJ1-5; D remains ambiguous. The germline CDR1 and CDR2 sequences are MDHEN and SYDVKM. The CDR3 is 12 amino acids. V lost 2 bases to trimming and J lost 9 bases, with 8 bases between them. CDR3: CASSLGARPQHF. In DNA form, the CDR3 reads TGTGCCAGCAGTTTAGGCGCACGGCCCCAGCATTTT.

The chain uses TRBV20-1 and TRBJ2-5; TRBD1 aligns across 8 bases. The CDR3 sequence is 15 residues long. J gave up 1 base and V 6 bases, and 10 bases lay outside the gene matches. From germline, CDR1 is DFQATT and CDR2 SNEGSKA (reference sequence). The CDR3 coding sequence is TGCAGTGCAACCTCCAGGGGGCAGAGCCAAGAGACCCAGTACTTC. Translated, it gives CSATSRGQSQETQYF.

The chain has TRBV27 and TRBJ2-5; D is undetermined. Germline V gives CDR1 MNHEY, CDR2 SMNVEV (reference sequence). Trimming stripped 5 bases from V and 0 bases from J, with 10 bases between. The CDR3 has 14 amino acids. CDR3 in amino acids: CASSDSTYQETQYF. The CDR3 nucleotides read TGTGCCAGCAGTGACTCAACCTACCAAGAGACCCAGTACTTC.

This clonotype was observed a handful of times. V gene TRBV12-3 or TRBV12-4 combines with J gene TRBJ2-3; 8 bases are shared with TRBD2. The CDR3 sequence is 15 residues long. V was clipped by 1 base and J by 6 bases; unmatched bases: 6. CDR3 in DNA: TGTGCCAGCAGTTTAGGCGGACGGGGGGGCGATACGCAGTATTTT. Translation gives CASSLGGRGGDTQYF.

V usage is TRBV27 and J usage is TRBJ2-5; 7 bases agree with TRBD2. CDR1 and CDR2 from the germline V gene are MNHEY and SMNVEV (reference sequence). The length of the CDR3 is 16 residues. V shed 3 bases and J 4 bases; nucleotides not matched to a gene: 11. This CDR3 reads CASSFGGSGGGETQYF. Written as DNA, the CDR3 is TGTGCCAGCAGTTTCGGGGGATCGGGGGGAGGAGAGACCCAGTACTTC.